This T cell receptor (beta chain) was found in a study of cytomegalovirus exposure and HLA in healthy donors. Findings of the study overall: Common viral pathogens seemed to be connected with several of the most significant clusters, according to a later analysis.

Concerning this clone itself: What it binds is not known.

The PCR had 60 Vbeta and 13 Jbeta primers. Produced via immunoSEQ multiplex PCR; TCRdb's table is partial and in-frame only. Among approximately 120,000 clones listed, 83% were seen once. Material: PBMCs. The clonotype originates from a woman between 35 and 50 years old in good health and CMV-seropositive.

Here the CDR3 reads CATGGLSSYNSPLHF. CDR3 DNA: TGTGCCACCGGAGGGTTGAGCTCCTATAATTCACCCCTCCACTTT. This chain links TRBV2 with TRBJ1-6; D not resolved. CDR3 size: 15 residues. Per the germline V gene, CDR1 is SNHLY and CDR2 is FYNNEI. The ends were cut back, 10 bases at V and 0 bases at J, with 13 bases in the middle.